This TCR beta chain was captured in a study of T cells after yellow fever vaccination. Study conclusions and caveats: In FACS-sorted repertoires, abundant clonotypes from the bulk population could appear as contaminants. Clones from primary vaccination mostly reappeared after the booster (roughly 95% CD4, 88% CD8).

There are a few counts of this clonotype. Its antigen is unknown. TCRdb passed the 5' RACE reads through MiXCR, listing each CDR3 protein once. The sample has hundreds of thousands of distinct CDR3 sequences; about 14% are singletons. The CDR3 spans 14 residues. Germline loops: CDR1 ENHRY, CDR2 SYGVKD. V gave up 0 bases and J gave up 8 bases, with 13 bases separating them. The clonotype was recovered from a man aged 25-45 years who received the YFV17D yellow fever vaccine. This chain links TRBV10-3 with TRBJ1-2, with D unresolved. The material was PBMCs, obtained on the day of the yellow fever booster vaccination. The CDR3 sequence is CAISESREYPGYTF. CDR3 coding DNA: TGTGCCATCAGTGAGTCGAGGGAGTACCCCGGCTACACCTTC.